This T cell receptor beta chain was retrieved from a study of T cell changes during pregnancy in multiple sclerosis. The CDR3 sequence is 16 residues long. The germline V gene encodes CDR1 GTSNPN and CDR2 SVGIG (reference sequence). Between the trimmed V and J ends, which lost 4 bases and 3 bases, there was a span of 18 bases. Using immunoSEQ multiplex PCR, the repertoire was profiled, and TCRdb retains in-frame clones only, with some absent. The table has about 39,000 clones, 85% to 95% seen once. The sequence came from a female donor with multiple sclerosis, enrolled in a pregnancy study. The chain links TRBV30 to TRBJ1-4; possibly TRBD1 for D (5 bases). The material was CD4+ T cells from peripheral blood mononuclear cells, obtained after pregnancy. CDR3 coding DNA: TGTGCCTGGATGCCTGGCGGGGCGCGGCCTAATGAAAAACTGTTTTTT. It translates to CAWMPGGARPNEKLFF.